The rows below give T cell receptor beta chains drawn from one sample of a study of T cell responses to AZD1222 COVID-19 vaccine. TCRdb's copy holds only in-frame clones and misses some; the assay was immunoSEQ multiplex PCR. This table holds around 120,000 clones, approximately 94% found once. The material was peripheral blood, obtained 28 days after the second AZD1222 dose. These TCRs come from an adult who received the AZD1222 COVID-19 vaccine. CDR3s include the opening cysteine and the closing phenylalanine or tryptophan. D genes are given only for firm matches. Clone size is not always given. Where it is, it says once, few, many or a class for expanded clones.

TRBJ2-3	NA	TRBD2	TRBV7-9	CASSLVRGITDTQYF	TGTGCCAGCAGCTTAGTGCGGGGGATCACAGATACGCAGTATTTT
TRBJ2-7	few	NA	TRBV11-2	CASSYGSYEQYF	TGTGCCAGCAGCTATGGGAGCTACGAGCAGTACTTC
TRBJ1-2	NA	TRBD1	TRBV19	CASNHGQGAYGYTF	TGTGCCAGTAACCACGGACAGGGGGCGTATGGCTACACCTTC
TRBJ1-2	NA	TRBD1	TRBV5-4	CASSLGDSANYGYTF	TGTGCCAGCAGCTTGGGGGACAGTGCTAACTATGGCTACACCTTC
TRBJ1-4	NA	NA	TRBV7-9	CASSLRTNEKLFF	TGTGCCAGCAGCTTAAGAACTAATGAAAAACTGTTTTTT
TRBJ2-3	NA	NA	TRBV2	CASSYLDLNTDTQYF	TGTGCCAGCAGCTACCTAGACTTGAACACAGATACGCAGTATTTT
TRBJ1-4	NA	TRBD1	TRBV4-1	CASSQGRGPFNEKLFF	TGCGCCAGCAGCCAAGGCAGGGGGCCATTTAATGAAAAACTGTTTTTT
TRBJ1-1	NA	NA	TRBV6-2/TRBV6-3	CASSYSGLGTEAFF	TGTGCCAGCAGTTACTCGGGGTTGGGCACTGAAGCTTTCTTT
TRBJ1-1	NA	NA	TRBV12-3/TRBV12-4	CASSFIRGAEAFF	TGTGCCAGCAGTTTTATTAGGGGGGCTGAAGCTTTCTTT
TRBJ2-7	NA	TRBD2	TRBV19	CASTMGTSGRGEQYF	TGTGCCAGTACTATGGGGACTAGCGGGAGAGGTGAGCAGTACTTC
TRBJ1-5	NA	TRBD1	TRBV5-6	CASSSKPTGRGNQPQHF	TGTGCCAGCAGCTCAAAACCGACAGGGCGGGGCAATCAGCCCCAGCATTTT
TRBJ2-3	NA	NA	TRBV6-2/TRBV6-3	CASSTSPESPNTDTQYF	TGTGCCAGCAGTACCTCGCCCGAGTCCCCGAACACAGATACGCAGTATTTT
TRBJ2-1	NA	TRBD2	TRBV3-1/TRBV3-2	CASSPWGAGGTYNEQFF	TGTGCCAGCAGCCCTTGGGGAGCGGGGGGAACCTACAATGAGCAGTTCTTC